This T cell receptor beta chain is from a study of identical twins. This clonotype was found many times. What it binds is not known. The study's findings and limits: Fewer insertions were carried by abundant cord blood beta clonotypes, but none was seen in memory repertoires.

The germline CDR1 and CDR2 sequences are MNHEY and SVGEGT. The V gene lost 8 bases and the J gene lost 4 bases, with 12 bases spanning the gap. The CDR3 loop spans 13 amino acids. Each CDR3 protein gets one entry after TCRdb re-called the 5' RACE reads with MiXCR. The data contain some 500,000 distinct CDR3 sequences, around a tenth of them singletons. The data were also submitted as part of a second study, on yellow fever vaccine responses in identical twins.

This sequence originates from a woman between 18 and 29 years old in good health. J is TRBJ2-1 and V is TRBV6-2 or TRBV6-3; perhaps TRBD2 as D (6 bases). The specimen was PBMCs. In nucleotides, the CDR3 is TGTGCCAGCGCTGTCGGGGGATACAATGAGCAGTTCTTC. It specifies CASAVGGYNEQFF.